This T cell receptor beta chain was recorded in a study of CD8 T cells in Susac syndrome. After extraction with the RNeasy kit, about 0.45 to 1 ug of the RNA was reverse transcribed using random hexamers. With immunoSEQ multiplex PCR, TCR beta CDR3 was amplified across 54 Vbeta and 13 Jbeta. One entry per CDR3 protein, called by TCRdb with MiXCR from the immunoSEQ multiplex PCR reads. Found here are approximately 180,000 distinct CDR3 sequences, more than 90% of them singletons; the top ten hold approximately 0.088%. Study-wide points: The study recognized that its TCR sequencing and HLA analysis covered a relatively small number of individuals.

With 5 bases removed from V and 3 bases from J, the gap between germline ends came to 18 bases. This CDR3 spans 16 amino acids. Germline loops: CDR1 SGHVS, CDR2 FQNEAQ. As to this clonotype: Its matching antigen is unknown.

This receptor was identified in a human donor with multiple sclerosis. Sequencing input: CD4+ T cells from PBMCs. The V gene is TRBV7-8, the J gene TRBJ2-3; TRBD2 is a possible D gene (6 bases). DNA of the CDR3: TGTGCCAGCAGCCCATCGTGGCGGGGTAGGACAGATACGCAGTATTTT. This codes for CASSPSWRGRTDTQYF.